A single sample is the source of the 13 T cell receptor beta chains below, sequenced in a study of lymphopenia after photon versus proton radiotherapy. Only in-frame clones appear in the TCRdb table, and some are missing; sequencing was by immunoSEQ multiplex PCR. This repertoire shows tens of thousands of clones, 65% to 85% found once; its top ten account for about 20%. The material sequenced was peripheral blood, taken from a patient treated with proton-based radiotherapy. The receptors come from a woman in her sixties or seventies with pancreatic cancer.

The chain links TRBV18 to TRBJ2-3, with TRBD1 matching 7 bases. This CDR3 is built from 16 residues. J lost 1 base, V lost 3 bases, and 7 bases had no gene match. Per the germline V gene, CDR1 is KGHSH and CDR2 is LQKENI. The CDR3 sequence: CASSPLGTVGTDTQYF. Here the CDR3 DNA reads TGTGCCAGCTCACCCCTCGGGACAGTAGGCACAGATACGCAGTATTTT.

V and J are TRBV6-5 and TRBJ2-1; TRBD2 is a possible D gene (6 bases). CDR1 and CDR2 (germline): MNHEY, SVGAGI. Trimming removed 6 bases from V and 7 bases from J, with 13 bases in between. The CDR3 loop spans 13 amino acids. This CDR3 reads CASRRLSGNEQFF. DNA of the CDR3: TGTGCCAGCAGGCGCTTGAGCGGGAATGAGCAGTTCTTC.

The chain couples TRBV30 to TRBJ1-5; no reliable D call. This CDR3 comprises 13 residues. CDR1 GTSNPN and CDR2 SVGIG come from the germline V gene (reference sequence). V shed 2 bases and J shed 4 bases, with 9 bases lying between them. CDR3: CAWSLEGNQPQHF. Written as DNA, the CDR3 is TGTGCCTGGAGTCTCGAGGGAAATCAGCCCCAGCATTTT. Full variable domain (outside the CDR3, taken from reference TRBV30 and TRBJ1-5): SQTIHQWPATLVQPVGSPLSLECTVEGTSNPNLYWYRQAAGRGLQLLFYSVGIGQISSEVPQNLSASRPQDRQFILSSKKLLLSDSGFYLCAWSLEGNQPQHFGDGTRLSIL.

The chain employs TRBV7-2 and TRBJ2-3; TRBD1 aligns across 9 bases. The trim removed 5 bases at V and 6 bases at J, leaving 9 bases unmatched. The V gene's germline CDR1 is SGHTA and CDR2 FQGNSA. The CDR3 length is 15 residues. DNA for the CDR3: TGTGCCAGCAGCCAGGGACAGGGTGAGAAGGATACGCAGTATTTT. It translates to CASSQGQGEKDTQYF.

The rearrangement joins TRBV19 to TRBJ2-7, with 10 bases identical to TRBD2. The germline V gene encodes CDR1 LNHDA and CDR2 SQIVND (reference sequence). This CDR3 is built from 18 residues. The J segment lost 4 bases and the V segment lost 4 bases, leaving 16 bases of the junction unmatched. Written as DNA, the CDR3 is TGTGCCAGTAGTACCTTCTGGGCTAGCGGGAGTAACGTATACGAGCAGTACTTC. This encodes CASSTFWASGSNVYEQYF.

The CDR3 nucleotides are TGTGCCAGCGTATCCGGGACAGGGGGTGTCGGGAGGTACGAGCAGTACTTC. This encodes CASVSGTGGVGRYEQYF. The chain recombines TRBV28 with TRBJ2-7, with 11 bases identical to TRBD1. The CDR3 consists of 17 residues. Germline V gene lookup returns CDR1 MDHEN and CDR2 SYDVKM. The trim removed 8 bases at V and 4 bases at J, leaving 16 bases unmatched.

The genes are TRBV5-1 and TRBJ2-2; D is uncertain. Trimming stripped 2 bases from V and 7 bases from J, with 12 bases between. This CDR3 is built from 14 residues. Per germline, CDR1 SGHRS and CDR2 YFSETQ. The CDR3 loop is CASSFGQWNGELFF. CDR3 DNA: TGCGCCAGCAGCTTCGGCCAGTGGAACGGGGAGCTGTTTTTT.

The gene calls are TRBV5-1 and TRBJ2-1; tentatively, D is TRBD2 (6 bases). The CDR3 has 16 residues. V was trimmed by 2 bases and J by 8 bases, leaving 20 bases between them. In germline, CDR1 is SGHRS, CDR2 YFSETQ. CDR3 sequence reads: CASSFINAGTGDEQFF. CDR3 DNA sequence: TGCGCCAGCAGCTTTATCAATGCGGGGACGGGCGATGAGCAGTTCTTC.

The rearrangement links TRBV11-2 to TRBJ1-1; D not certain. The V end lost 3 bases, the J end lost 1 base, and 6 bases lay between the germline ends. This CDR3 region has 13 residues. Per the germline V gene, CDR1 is SGHAT and CDR2 is FQNNGV. The CDR3 region is CASSFKGNTEAFF. The CDR3, as DNA: TGTGCCAGCAGCTTTAAGGGGAACACTGAAGCTTTCTTT. The full variable domain, its missing parts supplied by reference TRBV11-2 and TRBJ1-1, is EAGVAQSPRYKIIEKRQSVAFWCNPISGHATLYWYQQILGQGPKLLIQFQNNGVVDDSQLPKDRFSAERLKGVDSTLKIQPAKLEDSAVYLCASSFKGNTEAFFGQGTRLTVV.

The chain combines TRBV14 with TRBJ2-6; TRBD2 agrees at 7 bases. With V trimmed by 1 base and J by 0 bases, 6 bases remained unmatched. Germline V CDR1 and CDR2: SGHDN, FVKESK. This CDR3 spans 18 amino acids. CDR3 sequence (DNA): TGTGCCAGCAGCCAAGCTTGGGACTATTCCTCTGGGGCCAACGTCCTGACTTTC. Its protein is CASSQAWDYSSGANVLTF. The full variable domain, rest sourced from reference TRBV14 and TRBJ2-6, is EAGVTQFPSHSVIEKGQTVTLRCDPISGHDNLYWYRRVMGKEIKFLLHFVKESKQDESGMPNNRFLAERTGGTYSTLKVQPAELEDSGVYFCASSQAWDYSSGANVLTFGAGSRLTVL.

This clone turned up a few times. The V call is TRBV30, the J call TRBJ1-3; D may be TRBD1 (6 bases). The CDR3 loop spans 15 amino acids. Germline V gives CDR1 GTSNPN, CDR2 SVGIG (reference sequence). Trimming cost V 0 bases and J 0 bases, with 9 bases left between them. The CDR3 sequence is CAWSVGQSSGNTIYF. Here the CDR3 DNA reads TGTGCCTGGAGTGTAGGACAGTCCTCTGGAAACACCATATATTTT.

About this clone: Its ends do not fully match the called genes, so a read error is possible. This chain connects TRBV7-7 to TRBJ2-1; D is uncertain. This CDR3 is 13 amino acids long. From germline, CDR1 is SSHAT and CDR2 FNYEAQ (reference sequence). CDR3 in DNA: TGTGCTAGCAGCCGTTCCCGGGACAATGAGCAGTTCTTC. Translated, it gives CASSRSRDNEQFF.

This clone has just a few counts. The rearrangement uses TRBV19 and TRBJ2-7; TRBD1 aligns across 9 bases. Trimming cost V 5 bases and J 2 bases; bases outside gene matches: 4. This CDR3 has 14 amino acids. Germline V gene sequence: CDR1 LNHDA, CDR2 SQIVND (reference sequence). CDR3: CASSPGTGTYEQYF. CDR3 DNA sequence: TGTGCCAGTAGTCCCGGGACAGGGACCTACGAGCAGTACTTC.